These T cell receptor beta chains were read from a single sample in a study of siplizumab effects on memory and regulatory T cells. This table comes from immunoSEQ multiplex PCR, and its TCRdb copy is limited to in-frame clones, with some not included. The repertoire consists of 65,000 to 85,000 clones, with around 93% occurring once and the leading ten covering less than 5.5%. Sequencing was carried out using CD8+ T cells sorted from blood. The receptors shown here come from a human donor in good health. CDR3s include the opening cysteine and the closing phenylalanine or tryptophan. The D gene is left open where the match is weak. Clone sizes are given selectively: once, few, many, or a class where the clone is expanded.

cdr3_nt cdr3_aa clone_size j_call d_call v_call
TGTGCCAGCAAACCCCACCAGGATGGGAGCAATCAGCCCCAGCATTTT CASKPHQDGSNQPQHF . TRBJ1-5 . TRBV6-7
TGTGCCAGCAGGAGAGGGGGTACAGATACGCAGTATTTT CASRRGGTDTQYF . TRBJ2-3 . TRBV13
TGTGCCGCCGGGGCGGGTGAATTCACTGAAGCTTTCTTT CAAGAGEFTEAFF . TRBJ1-1 . TRBV15
TGTGCCAGCAGTGAGTCAGGGGACGGAAATGAGCAGTTCTTC CASSESGDGNEQFF . TRBJ2-1 . TRBV6-4
TGTGCCATCAGGACAGGGGAAAGGAATAATTCACCCCTCCACTTT CAIRTGERNNSPLHF . TRBJ1-6 TRBD1 TRBV10-3
TGTGCCAGCAGCCCCTCGGGGTATAGCAATCAGCCCCAGCATTTT CASSPSGYSNQPQHF . TRBJ1-5 . TRBV11-2
TGTGCCAGCAGCCACACTAGCGGACAAGAGACCCAGTACTTC CASSHTSGQETQYF . TRBJ2-5 TRBD2 TRBV6-5
TGTGCCAGCAGTGAAACTAGCGGGGGCGTCAATGAGCAGTTCTTC CASSETSGGVNEQFF . TRBJ2-1 TRBD2 TRBV6-4
TGTGCCAGCAGTGACACCGGGACTAGCGACTACAATGAGCAGTTCTTC CASSDTGTSDYNEQFF few TRBJ2-1 TRBD2 TRBV6-4
TGTGCCAGCAGCTTCTTATACGGGGTAGGGGAGACCCAGTACTTC CASSFLYGVGETQYF . TRBJ2-5 . TRBV7-6
TGTGCCAGCAGCGTAGAAAGCGGGGGGGCAGGAGATACGCAGTATTTT CASSVESGGAGDTQYF once TRBJ2-3 TRBD2 TRBV9
TGCGCCAGCAGCCAATTAGGACAGAACAATGAGCAGTACTTC CASSQLGQNNEQYF . TRBJ2-7 . TRBV4-1
TGTGCCAGCAGCTTACCGCGGGGGCCGTGGGATACGCAGTATTTT CASSLPRGPWDTQYF . TRBJ2-3 . TRBV11-2
TGTGCCAGCAGCTTATCGAGGGGGCCCTACTATGGCTACACCTTC CASSLSRGPYYGYTF few TRBJ1-2 TRBD1 TRBV5-4
TGTGCCAGCAGTTGGCGTCAGCCGAACACTGAAGCTTTCTTT CASSWRQPNTEAFF . TRBJ1-1 . TRBV28
TGTGCCAGCAGCCTCGTCTCGGGACAGGACTATGGCTACACCTTC CASSLVSGQDYGYTF . TRBJ1-2 TRBD1 TRBV11-1
TGTGCCAGCAGCTCGGGACAGTCCTACGAGCAGTACTTC CASSSGQSYEQYF . TRBJ2-7 TRBD1 TRBV7-8
TGTGCCAGCAGCTTTGCAGGGGGCTACGAGCAGTACTTC CASSFAGGYEQYF . TRBJ2-7 TRBD1 TRBV7-9
TGTGCCAGTAGTATTGGGGGGGGGAATTCACCCCTCCACTTT CASSIGGGNSPLHF . TRBJ1-6 . TRBV19
TGTGCCAGCAGACTCGGGACAGACACTGAAGCTTTCTTT CASRLGTDTEAFF . TRBJ1-1 TRBD1 TRBV6-5
TGTGCCAGCAGTTACACTTTAGGGGGAAGCACTGAAGCTTTCTTT CASSYTLGGSTEAFF . TRBJ1-1 . TRBV6-6
TGCGCCAGCAGTGATTACTTCGAGCAGTTCTTC CASSDYFEQFF . TRBJ2-1 . TRBV10-2